Included here is one T cell receptor (beta chain) sequence, with context. Its antigen is unknown. The entirety of the isolated RNA underwent reverse transcription, so expressed TCRB transcripts were sequenced. TCRdb's copy holds only in-frame clones and misses some; the assay was immunoSEQ multiplex PCR. This table holds about 140,000 clones, less than 11% found once. V lost 3 bases to trimming and J lost 3 bases; unmatched junction nucleotides: 8. This CDR3 is built from 16 residues. The germline CDR1 and CDR2 sequences are SGHNT and YYREEE (reference sequence). The data derive from a study of beta chain features in type 1 diabetes. Looking at the study overall: Examination spanned around 110 million sorted cells from all samples.

Points from the study as a whole: PCR might pick shorter templates more often, in the same way for patients and controls. Among patients, naive, central memory and Treg TCRB repertoires appeared more similar than among healthy donors. All four CD4+ subsets of Type 1 diabetes patients contained TCRB CDR3s that were moderately but significantly shorter.

Sequencing input: naive CD4+ T cells from blood. The receptor was derived from a young man in good health. The V gene is TRBV5-4, the J gene TRBJ2-3, with TRBD2 matching 9 bases. This CDR3 is CASSSPGGGGTDTQYF. Written as DNA, the CDR3 is TGTGCCAGCAGCTCCCCCGGCGGGGGGGGGACAGATACGCAGTATTTT. Together with reference TRBV5-4 and TRBJ2-3, the CDR3 gives the full variable domain: ETGVTQSPTHLIKTRGQQVTLRCSSQSGHNTVSWYQQALGQGPQFIFQYYREEENGRGNFPPRFSGLQFPNYSSELNVNALELDDSALYLCASSSPGGGGTDTQYFGPGTRLTVL.